The next 5 T cell receptor beta chains were all read from a single sample in a study of blood T cells in healthy people across ages. A J-beta primer mix and a sample-barcoded 5' primer were used in a second PCR of about 7 to 12 cycles. MiXCR, applied by TCRdb to the 5' RACE reads, yields one record per CDR3 protein. This sample has about 1,000,000 distinct CDR3 sequences, with more than 35% found just once. Sequencing was performed on blood. The source of these receptors is an older woman in good health.

This clonotype was counted many times. V usage is TRBV20-1 and J usage is TRBJ2-7, with D unclear. From germline, CDR1 is DFQATT and CDR2 SNEGSKA (reference sequence). The CDR3 is made up of 12 amino acids. Trimming took 2 bases from V and 1 from J, leaving 6 bases between them. CDR3 loop: CSARQASYEQYF. The CDR3 DNA follows: TGCAGTGCTAGACAAGCGTCCTACGAGCAGTACTTC.

V and J are TRBV6-1 and TRBJ2-4; 7 nucleotides match TRBD1. CDR3 size: 13 residues. The J segment lost 7 bases and the V segment lost 2 bases, leaving 2 bases of the junction unmatched. CDR1 MNHNS and CDR2 SASEGT come from the germline V gene. The CDR3: CASSETGVNIQYF. CDR3 coding DNA: TGTGCCAGCAGTGAAACAGGGGTGAACATTCAGTACTTC.

This chain joins TRBV10-3 and TRBJ2-2; 7 bases align to TRBD1. Looked up from germline, CDR1 is ENHRY and CDR2 is SYGVKD. V lost 3 bases and J lost 5; bases outside the gene matches: 6. This CDR3 spans 15 amino acids. The CDR3 here is CAISDTGVGTGELFF. The CDR3 DNA sequence: TGTGCCATCAGTGACACAGGGGTAGGGACCGGGGAGCTGTTTTTT.

The V call is TRBV6-6, the J call TRBJ2-1, with 7 nucleotides matching TRBD2. The germline V gene encodes CDR1 MNHNY and CDR2 SVGAGI (reference sequence). CDR3 length equals 14 residues. V lost 5 bases, J lost 9 bases, and 10 bases stayed unmatched. The CDR3 coding sequence is TGTGCCAGCAGTATGACTAGCACTGGGAGTGAGCAGTTCTTC. As protein: CASSMTSTGSEQFF.

This chain joins TRBV7-8 and TRBJ2-5; 9 nucleotides align to TRBD1. Germline V gene lookup returns CDR1 SGHVS and CDR2 FQNEAQ. With 2 bases clipped from V and 5 bases from J, the junction kept 3 bases outside the gene matches. The CDR3 has 14 residues. The DNA of the CDR3 is TGTGCCAGCAGCTTAACTGGACAGGGGGAGACCCAGTACTTC. Protein sequence: CASSLTGQGETQYF.